Listed below are T cell receptor beta chains from one sample, sequenced in a study of shared T cell receptors in the human thymus. The data were produced by immunoSEQ multiplex PCR, yet TCRdb's version contains in-frame clones alone and is incomplete. Here the sample spans about 500,000 clones, about four fifths being singletons. This sample also appeared in a second study, on human thymus T cells.

Sequencing was done on a sample of thymocytes. Source of these receptors: a boy in the first two years of life with a congenital heart defect. CDR3s leave out the opening cysteine and the closing phenylalanine or tryptophan.

v_gene,j_gene,CDR3aa
TRBV4-1,TRBJ2-7,ASSHRLAGVYEQY
TRBV18,TRBJ1-2,ASSPPDRGGGYT
TRBV7-9,TRBJ1-2,ASSLGQTYGYT
TRBV29-1,TRBJ2-3,SVEDLWREREDTQY
TRBV27,TRBJ2-7,ASSPTSGRAYEQY
TRBV11-2,TRBJ2-2,ASSPSPNTGELF
TRBV5-1,TRBJ2-5,ASSLTSGRHETQY
TRBV11-2,TRBJ2-7,ASSPPGGDRSYEQY
TRBV23-1,TRBJ2-1,ASSQSRGPWDEQF
TRBV7-9,TRBJ2-7,ASSLGGAASEQY
TRBV27,TRBJ2-5,ASQRRGGGETQY